This entry is about one T cell receptor beta chain. CDR1 is SGHNT, CDR2 YYREEE, per germline (reference sequence). The CDR3 sequence is 15 residues long. The V gene end was trimmed by 0 bases and the J gene end by 6 bases; junction bases not matched to a gene: 5. This sample was included in a study of blood T cell repertoires in COVID-19. Original processing methods: Nucleated cell counts were estimated from reference gene primer amplification. Produced via immunoSEQ multiplex PCR; TCRdb's table is partial and in-frame only. D and trimming were read from the DNA, whereas the V and J calls and clone size are those reported in that table. The repertoire consists of 250,000 to 300,000 clones, with over 75% occurring once and the leading ten covering approximately 5.1%.

The sequenced material came from peripheral blood. This receptor was taken from a man aged 50 to 59 with active or convalescent COVID-19. The chain links TRBV5-4 to TRBJ2-5; 10 nucleotides line up with TRBD2. The CDR3 DNA reads TGTGCCAGCAGCTTGGAGCTAGCGGGAGAGAAGACCCAGTACTTC. Translated, it gives CASSLELAGEKTQYF. The variable domain in full, with the rest retrieved from reference TRBV5-4 and TRBJ2-5, is ETGVTQSPTHLIKTRGQQVTLRCSSQSGHNTVSWYQQALGQGPQFIFQYYREEENGRGNFPPRFSGLQFPNYSSELNVNALELDDSALYLCASSLELAGEKTQYFGPGTRLLVL.